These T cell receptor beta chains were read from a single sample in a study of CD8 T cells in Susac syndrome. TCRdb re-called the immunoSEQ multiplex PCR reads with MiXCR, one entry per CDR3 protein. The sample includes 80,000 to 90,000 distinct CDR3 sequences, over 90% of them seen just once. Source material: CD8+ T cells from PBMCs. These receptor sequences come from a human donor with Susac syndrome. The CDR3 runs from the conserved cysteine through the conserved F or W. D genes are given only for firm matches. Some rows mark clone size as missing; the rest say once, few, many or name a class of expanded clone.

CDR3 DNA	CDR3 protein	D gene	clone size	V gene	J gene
TGCGCCAGCAGCCAAGATCTTGCTAGCGGGAGGGCCCTCGTAGAGACCCAGTACTTC	CASSQDLASGRALVETQYF	TRBD2	-	TRBV4-3	TRBJ2-5
TGCGCCAGCAGCTTGTTTGCCGGGGAAGAGACCCAGTACTTC	CASSLFAGEETQYF	-	-	TRBV5-1	TRBJ2-5
TGCAGCGTTGAAGGTGGGATAGGCACCGGGGAGCTGTTTTTT	CSVEGGIGTGELFF	-	once	TRBV29-1	TRBJ2-2
TGTGCCAGTAGTAACGGACAGGGTCTGTCTCTGGATCAGCCCCAGCATTTT	CASSNGQGLSLDQPQHF	TRBD1	-	TRBV19	TRBJ1-5
TGTGCCAGCAGCTTAGTTGCGGGAGATACGCAGTATTTT	CASSLVAGDTQYF	-	-	TRBV5-4	TRBJ2-3
TGTGCCAGCAGCCTCGGGCTCGACTATGGCTACACCTTC	CASSLGLDYGYTF	-	-	TRBV12-3/TRBV12-4	TRBJ1-2
TGTGCCAGCAGGGGGGTCTCCTACAATGAGCAGTTCTTC	CASRGVSYNEQFF	-	-	TRBV6-2/TRBV6-3	TRBJ2-1
TGTGCCAGCAGTCCCATTCGCGGGGATACGCAGTATTTT	CASSPIRGDTQYF	-	-	TRBV12-3/TRBV12-4	TRBJ2-3
TGCGCCAGCAGCTTGGGGATAGGGATGAACACTGAAGCTTTCTTT	CASSLGIGMNTEAFF	-	once	TRBV5-1	TRBJ1-1
TGCGCCAGCAGCCAAGAGTTGATAGCGGGAGGTCGATGGGAGACCCAGTACTTC	CASSQELIAGGRWETQYF	TRBD2	-	TRBV4-1	TRBJ2-5
TGTGCCAGCAGCCATCCGGGACAGGGGTACTACGAGCAGTACTTC	CASSHPGQGYYEQYF	TRBD1	-	TRBV3-1	TRBJ2-7
TGTGCCAGCAGAGGACTAGCGGGGTACAATGAGCAGTTCTTC	CASRGLAGYNEQFF	TRBD2	-	TRBV7-8	TRBJ2-1
TGTGCCAGCAGGGGCAGCCAAGAGACCCAGTACTTC	CASRGSQETQYF	-	-	TRBV6-6	TRBJ2-5
TGTGCCACCAGCAGCAGGGACCTACCCGCCGGGGAGCAGTTCTTC	CATSSRDLPAGEQFF	-	-	TRBV15	TRBJ2-1
TGTGCCAGCAGCGGATCGGACAGGGCATCTAACGAGCAGTACTTC	CASSGSDRASNEQYF	TRBD1	once	TRBV5-6	TRBJ2-7
TGTGCCAGCAGCTTACTTCGGACAGTCGAGCTACAGGCTTTCTTT	CASSLLRTVELQAFF	-	-	TRBV7-2	TRBJ1-1
TGTGCCAGCAGCGCCGGGTGGGGCAATCAGCCCCAGCATTTT	CASSAGWGNQPQHF	-	-	TRBV9	TRBJ1-5
TGTGCCAGCAGCGACGGGGCCTGGGGAGAGCAGTTCTTC	CASSDGAWGEQFF	-	-	TRBV9	TRBJ2-1
TGTGCCACCATTGACGGGAACTATGGCTACACCTTC	CATIDGNYGYTF	-	-	TRBV12-3/TRBV12-4	TRBJ1-2
TGTGCCAGCAGTCCGGACAGGGTTTTCGAAAAACTGTTTTTT	CASSPDRVFEKLFF	TRBD1	-	TRBV2	TRBJ1-4
TGCAGTGCTAGTAAGGGGGTGGAAGCTTTCTTT	CSASKGVEAFF	-	-	TRBV20-1	TRBJ1-1
TGCAGTGCCCCTAGCGGGAGGCTCGATACGCAGTATTTT	CSAPSGRLDTQYF	TRBD2	-	TRBV20-1	TRBJ2-3
TGTGCCAGCAGCTTGGGTCGAGGGGAGGAGCAGTTCTTC	CASSLGRGEEQFF	-	-	TRBV5-6	TRBJ2-1
TGTGCCAGCAGCCAGGGCTCCTACAATGAGCAGTTCTTC	CASSQGSYNEQFF	-	-	TRBV4-2	TRBJ2-1
TGTGCCAGCAGTTACTCGTTGGCTGGGGCCAACGTCCTGACTTTC	CASSYSLAGANVLTF	-	-	TRBV6-5	TRBJ2-6
TGTGCCAGCAGCAGGGACCCCGGAAAGTCTGAAGCTTTCTTT	CASSRDPGKSEAFF	-	-	TRBV9	TRBJ1-1
TGCAGCGTTGTGACTCTCTCGGGGGGAGGGCCGGTCTTGGCCAAAAACATTCAGTACTTC	CSVVTLSGGGPVLAKNIQYF	TRBD2	-	TRBV29-1	TRBJ2-4
TGTGCCACCAGCATAACGGAGATCTATGGCTACACCTTC	CATSITEIYGYTF	-	-	TRBV15	TRBJ1-2
TGTGCCAGCAGCTCCCCCCGGCGGGAGGCTTACACAGATACGCAGTATTTT	CASSSPRREAYTDTQYF	TRBD2	-	TRBV9	TRBJ2-3
TGCGCCAGCAGCTTGGAGAACTCCAATGAGCAGTTCTTC	CASSLENSNEQFF	-	-	TRBV5-1	TRBJ2-1
TGTGCCAGCAGTCTCGGGAGCAATGAGCAGTTCTTC	CASSLGSNEQFF	-	-	TRBV5-6	TRBJ2-1
TGTGCCAGCAGCGTAGCTCCCCATATGGGCTCCTACGAGCAGTACTTC	CASSVAPHMGSYEQYF	-	once	TRBV9	TRBJ2-7
TGTGCCAGCACCCCAGGGGGCGGGAGGTTTGCCTACGAGCAGTACTTC	CASTPGGGRFAYEQYF	-	once	TRBV3-1	TRBJ2-7
TGTGCCTGGAGTGGACAAAACTCTGGAAACACCATATATTTT	CAWSGQNSGNTIYF	-	-	TRBV30	TRBJ1-3
TGTGCCAGCAGTTTAGGCCCTGGCTACACCTTC	CASSLGPGYTF	-	-	TRBV28	TRBJ1-2
TGTGCCAGCGCTTACGGGTCCCTAACCGCCGGGGAGCTGTTTTTT	CASAYGSLTAGELFF	-	-	TRBV27	TRBJ2-2
TGCAGCGTAGAAAGGGGATGGAACACCGGGGAGCTGTTTTTT	CSVERGWNTGELFF	-	-	TRBV29-1	TRBJ2-2
TGCAGCGTTAGAGGAGACCGGGACAGGGGCTACAATGAGCAGTTCTTC	CSVRGDRDRGYNEQFF	TRBD1	-	TRBV29-1	TRBJ2-1
TGTGCCAGCTCACCCGGGGCTACCTGGAACTCCTACGAGCAGTACTTC	CASSPGATWNSYEQYF	-	-	TRBV18	TRBJ2-7
TGTGCCATACGGAAGACGGGGGAAAGCTCCTACAATGAGCAGTTCTTC	CAIRKTGESSYNEQFF	-	-	TRBV12-3/TRBV12-4	TRBJ2-1
TGTGCCAGCAGTTTGGGCGGTGACTATGGCTACACCTTC	CASSLGGDYGYTF	-	once	TRBV12-3/TRBV12-4	TRBJ1-2
TGCAGTGCTAGAGATCTCGGGGGCGAGGTTAATTCACCCCTCCACTTT	CSARDLGGEVNSPLHF	-	-	TRBV20-1	TRBJ1-6
TGTGCCAGCAGACAGTCCGGGTGGACAGGGGCTCTTTATGGCTACACCTTC	CASRQSGWTGALYGYTF	TRBD1	-	TRBV13	TRBJ1-2
TGTGCCAGCAGTTCCTCGGCCTCGGCGCAGGAGACCCAGTACTTC	CASSSSASAQETQYF	-	-	TRBV6-2/TRBV6-3	TRBJ2-5
TGTGCCACCAGCAGGTCTCCGGGACAGGGAACCTCCTACGAGCAGTACTTC	CATSRSPGQGTSYEQYF	TRBD1	-	TRBV15	TRBJ2-7
TGCAGTGCTAGAGAGGGGGACACTCAGTACTTC	CSAREGDTQYF	-	few	TRBV20-1	TRBJ2-4